This T cell receptor beta chain was documented in a study of shared clonotypes between healthy human individuals. In the study overall: CD4 naive and memory got three plates each, CD8 naive two, CD8 memory one.

Assay used: immunoSEQ multiplex PCR; TCRdb lists only in-frame clones, some missing. The table lists roughly 1 million clones, around 74% of them singletons, with roughly 1.4% in the top ten. Regarding the study as a whole: Sample collection involved blood only; tissue repertoires are likely different.

Trimming cost V 6 bases and J 5 bases, with 17 bases left between them. Germline-derived CDR1 and CDR2 are MDHEN and SYDVKM. This CDR3 spans 15 amino acids. Points on this clone: The antigen is unknown.

This chain connects TRBV28 to TRBJ1-5; the D gene is possibly TRBD1 (5 bases). The receptor comes from a man aged 18 to 30 in good health. Material for sequencing was memory CD4+ T cells sorted from blood. The subset denotes: CD45RA-negative fraction. The CDR3 spells CASSLAGQRDQPQHF. The DNA for the CDR3 is TGTGCCAGCAGCTTGGCAGGGCAGAGAGATCAGCCCCAGCATTTT.